This TCR beta chain is from a study of blood T cells in healthy people across ages. Every participating donor contributed roughly 10 milliliters of peripheral blood through a draw. With a J-beta primer mix and a sample-barcoded 5' primer, a second PCR ran 7 to 11 cycles. The authors tagged each cDNA molecule using a template-switch adaptor with 12 random nucleotides. MiXCR, applied by TCRdb to the 5' RACE reads, yields one record per CDR3 protein. The repertoire holds approximately 1.5 million distinct CDR3 sequences, with approximately 43% as singletons. V was trimmed by 7 bases and J by 4 bases, leaving 25 bases between them. Per the germline V gene, CDR1 is SNHLY and CDR2 is FYNNEI. The CDR3 loop spans 17 amino acids.

The chain couples TRBV2 to TRBJ2-5; D tentatively fits TRBD1 or TRBD2 (5 bases each). Source material: blood. This clonotype originated in a woman aged 18-30 years in good health. The CDR3 loop is CASTKQTPGLAGETQYF. CDR3 nucleotide sequence: TGTGCCAGCACAAAACAAACCCCGGGGCTGGCTGGAGAGACCCAGTACTTC.